The text below deals with one TCR beta chain. Its specificity is not known. This same CDR3 is encoded by further DNA sequences in the sample. This entry comes from a study of beta chain features in type 1 diabetes. The study's findings and limits: Cells with high TCR expression could be over-represented by cDNA sequencing. The study found moderately but significantly shorter TCRB CDR3s in all four CD4+ subsets of Type 1 diabetes patients.

It was one heparinised blood draw, averaging around 110 mL, that each donor gave. V lost 5 bases and J 1 base, leaving 11 bases between the germline ends. The germline gives CDR1 MNHEY, CDR2 SVGAGI. This CDR3 is built from 15 residues. The investigators reverse transcribed all of the isolated RNA, so they sequenced expressed TCRB transcripts. Generated by immunoSEQ multiplex PCR, the TCRdb table keeps only in-frame clones and is missing some. The sample shows more than 300,000 clones, approximately 10% of them seen only once. V and J are TRBV6-5 and TRBJ2-2, with D possibly matching TRBD2 (6 bases). The sequenced sample was central memory CD4+ T cells from blood. The source is a man aged 25-40 years with type 1 diabetes. In DNA form, the CDR3 reads TGTGCCAGCAGTCCCGGGACTTTGAACACCGGGGAGCTGTTTTTT. It codes for CASSPGTLNTGELFF.